These 25 T cell receptor beta chains originate from one sample sequenced in a study of blood T cell repertoires in COVID-19 (dated by TCRdb to 2018 to 2020). The library was built by means of the immunoSEQ multiplex PCR assay. This is the immuneACCESS table as TCRdb keeps it, with only in-frame sequences that have V and J called. A part of the clones is gone; compared with another copy, unresolved V genes explain less than half, and the rest is unexplained. Recorded for this sample are roughly 250,000 clones; 85% to 90% of them occurred a single time. The ten largest clones capture just under 9% of the sample. The material sequenced was PBMCs or T cells enriched from blood (not recorded which). These receptors were taken from a man between 40 and 49 years old who had recovered from COVID-19.

The chain links TRBV6-6 to TRBJ2-7, with unresolved D. The CDR3 length is 13 residues. V was pared by 7 bases and J by 1 base, with 11 bases between. CDR1 MNHNY and CDR2 SVGAGI come from the germline V gene (reference sequence). The CDR3 sequence is CASTKDKSYEQYF. The DNA for the CDR3 is TGTGCCAGCACTAAAGACAAGTCCTACGAGCAGTACTTC.

The V call is TRBV4-1, the J call TRBJ1-3, with unresolved D. Between the trimmed V and J ends, which lost 2 bases and 4 bases, there was a span of 9 bases. Germline V gives CDR1 MGHRA, CDR2 YSYEKL. The CDR3 is 14 amino acids. CDR3 loop: CASSQYGFGNTIYF. The CDR3 coding sequence is TGCGCCAGCAGCCAATACGGTTTCGGAAACACCATATATTTT.

The CDR3 here is CASRPREGSNQPQHF. CDR3 bases: TGTGCCAGCAGACCGCGGGAGGGTAGCAATCAGCCCCAGCATTTT. The chain combines TRBV6-5 with TRBJ1-5; D is unresolved. This CDR3 has 15 amino acids. Trimming removed 6 bases from V and 0 bases from J, with 12 bases in between. Germline V gene lookup returns CDR1 MNHEY and CDR2 SVGAGI.

The chain has TRBV7-8 and TRBJ2-3; 9 bases map to TRBD2. The length of the CDR3 is 16 residues. The V segment lost 7 bases and the J segment 2 bases; nucleotides outside the gene matches: 10. Germline lookup yields CDR1 SGHVS and CDR2 FQNEAQ. CDR3 residues: CASTGRRTSDTDTQYF. In DNA form, the CDR3 reads TGTGCCAGCACCGGACGGCGGACTAGCGACACAGATACGCAGTATTTT.

This chain uses TRBV7-9 with TRBJ2-3; D remains ambiguous. Germline CDR1 is SEHNR and CDR2 is FQNEAQ (reference sequence). V was clipped by 3 bases and J by 3 bases, with 7 bases between them. This CDR3 is 13 amino acids long. CDR3 DNA: TGTGCCAGCAGCTTCGTCGTGACAGATACGCAGTATTTT. It translates to CASSFVVTDTQYF.

The count of this clone is one. V gene TRBV5-5 combines with J gene TRBJ1-1, with 8 bases that match TRBD1. The CDR3 spans 18 residues. Germline V lookup: CDR1 SGHKS, CDR2 YYEKEE (reference sequence). The V and J ends lost 0 bases and 0 bases, in that order; junction bases with no gene match: 10. CDR3 nucleotides: TGTGCCAGCAGCTTGGCCTGGCAGGGGGCATTAATGAACACTGAAGCTTTCTTT. Its translation is CASSLAWQGALMNTEAFF.

The chain carries TRBV7-9 and TRBJ2-7, with unresolved D. Germline CDR1 is SEHNR and CDR2 is FQNEAQ (reference sequence). V lost 5 bases and J 6 bases, leaving 11 bases between the germline ends. The CDR3 is 12 amino acids. The CDR3 reads CASSPPYGEQYF. Written as DNA, the CDR3 is TGTGCCAGCAGCCCCCCCTATGGCGAGCAGTACTTC.

The rearrangement links TRBV7-2 to TRBJ1-5; 7 bases fit TRBD1. Germline CDR1 SGHTA, CDR2 FQGNSA. V lost 1 base to trimming and J lost 0 bases; unmatched junction nucleotides: 12. The CDR3 is 19 amino acids. CDR3 amino acids: CASSLEEGQNPYSNQPQHF. The CDR3 nucleotides are TGTGCCAGCAGCTTAGAGGAGGGACAGAATCCCTATAGCAATCAGCCCCAGCATTTT.

The rearrangement links TRBV30 to TRBJ1-5; a weak D match, TRBD1 (5 bases). CDR1 GTSNPN and CDR2 SVGIG come from the germline V gene (reference sequence). Trimming shortened V by 0 bases and J by 6 bases, and 21 bases separated the two germline ends. This CDR3 comprises 17 residues. CDR3 nucleotides: TGTGCCTGGAGTGTAGCGCTAGGGGATTTGGACCGTCAGCCCCAGCATTTT. This codes for CAWSVALGDLDRQPQHF.

This clone is a singleton in its sample. The chain combines TRBV5-1 with TRBJ2-2; 11 nucleotides agree with TRBD2. The CDR3 has 17 amino acids. Trimming removed 4 bases from V and 7 bases from J; junction bases left unmatched: 12. Germline CDR1 reads SGHRS; CDR2 reads YFSETQ. CDR3 sequence reads: CASSTQLAGELVGELFF. The CDR3, as DNA: TGCGCCAGCAGCACCCAACTAGCGGGAGAATTGGTCGGGGAGCTGTTTTTT.

This chain links TRBV4-1 with TRBJ2-7; 9 nucleotides agree with TRBD2. Looked up from germline, CDR1 is MGHRA and CDR2 is YSYEKL. With 1 base clipped from V and 2 bases from J, the junction kept 9 bases outside the gene matches. This CDR3 is built from 17 residues. Written as DNA, the CDR3 is TGCGCCAGCAGCCAAGGCCGACTAGCGGATACCACCTACGAGCAGTACTTC. Its protein is CASSQGRLADTTYEQYF.

The chain links TRBV6-5 to TRBJ2-7; possible D gene TRBD2, 5 bases. Germline values: CDR1 MNHEY, CDR2 SVGAGI. The CDR3 spans 13 residues. V was pared by 8 bases and J by 3 bases, with 14 bases between. DNA of the CDR3: TGTGCCAGCGGATCTGAACTAGTCTACGAGCAGTACTTC. It codes for CASGSELVYEQYF.

The rearrangement uses TRBV6-5 and TRBJ1-3, with TRBD1 matching 7 bases. Germline V gene sequence: CDR1 MNHEY, CDR2 SVGAGI. V was pared by 2 bases and J by 4 bases, with 8 bases of the junction left unmatched. CDR3 length: 16 amino acids. This chain's CDR3 is CASSYLEGARGNTIYF. Written as DNA, the CDR3 is TGTGCCAGCAGTTACCTGGAGGGGGCGCGGGGAAACACCATATATTTT.

This sequence joins TRBV19 and TRBJ1-2; D ambiguous. Deletions cut 8 bases from V and 2 bases from J, with 18 bases between. CDR3 size: 15 residues. The germline V gene has CDR1 LNHDA and CDR2 SQIVND (reference sequence). CDR3 nucleotides: TGTGCCAGTGGAACTAAAACTAGGGCCAACTATGGCTACACCTTC. It is translated as CASGTKTRANYGYTF.

For this clone: The identical CDR3 is also encoded by other nucleotide sequences in the sample. The chain combines TRBV18 with TRBJ1-4; D remains unclear. This CDR3 region has 13 residues. V was clipped by 3 bases and J by 4 bases, with 6 bases between them. CDR1 is KGHSH, CDR2 LQKENI, per germline. CDR3 bases: TGTGCCAGCTCACCTTCCAGTAATGAAAAACTGTTTTTT. Translation gives CASSPSSNEKLFF.

This sequence joins TRBV14 and TRBJ2-7, with a tentative D call TRBD2 (6 bases). Trimming removed 0 bases from V and 3 bases from J, with 9 bases in between. From germline, CDR1 is SGHDN and CDR2 FVKESK. The CDR3 is 14 residues long. The CDR3 DNA sequence: TGTGCCAGCAGCCAAGAGGGGGGAATCTACGAGCAGTACTTC. Protein: CASSQEGGIYEQYF.

V usage is TRBV28 and J usage is TRBJ1-5; 7 bases are shared with TRBD1. The CDR3 totals 14 residues. Germline CDR1 is MDHEN and CDR2 is SYDVKM. Trimming took 5 bases from V and 4 from J; bases not matched to a gene: 5. CDR3 sequence (DNA): TGTGCCAGCAGTCCCGGACAGGTAAATCAGCCCCAGCATTTT. Translated: CASSPGQVNQPQHF. Combining the CDR3 with reference TRBV28 and TRBJ1-5 gives the whole variable domain DVKVTQSSRYLVKRTGEKVFLECVQDMDHENMFWYRQDPGLGLRLIYFSYDVKMKEKGDIPEGYSVSREKKERFSLILESASTNQTSMYLCASSPGQVNQPQHFGDGTRLSIL.

The CDR3 reads CASSIREDPYNEQFF. Here the CDR3 DNA reads TGTGCCAGTAGTATCCGGGAGGACCCTTACAATGAGCAGTTCTTC. This chain connects TRBV19 to TRBJ2-1; the match to TRBD2 covers 7 bases. This CDR3 is 15 amino acids long. Losses at the gene ends were 3 bases for V and 4 bases for J; bases not matched to a gene: 6. Germline V gene sequence: CDR1 LNHDA, CDR2 SQIVND (reference sequence).

For the CDR3, the DNA is TGTGCCAGCAGCAACGACAGGGGGCGCGTCGGGGAGCTGTTTTTT. Translation: CASSNDRGRVGELFF. This sequence joins TRBV6-6 and TRBJ2-2, with TRBD1 matching over 10 bases. CDR1 is MNHNY, CDR2 SVGAGI, per germline (reference sequence). The CDR3 loop spans 15 amino acids. Trimming at V came to 6 bases and at J to 7 bases, leaving 8 bases not matched to a gene.

As for this clone: Compared with germline, one end of the junction differs, possibly owing to a read error. The chain uses TRBV3-1 (or the pseudogene TRBV3-2) and TRBJ1-4; D gene uncertain. CDR1 is LGHDT, CDR2 YNNKEL, per germline (reference sequence). CDR3 size: 15 residues. The CDR3 nucleotides read TGTGCCAGCAGCCACCTTGCGACAACGAATGAAAAACTGTTTTTT. It specifies CASSHLATTNEKLFF.

V gene TRBV7-3 combines with J gene TRBJ1-1, with D possibly being TRBD1 (5 bases). Trimming stripped 0 bases from V and 0 bases from J, with 11 bases between. Germline CDR1 SGHTA, CDR2 FQGTGA. The CDR3 contains 16 residues. The CDR3 here is CASSLTGLGLNTEAFF. The CDR3 DNA sequence: TGTGCCAGCAGCTTAACGGGGCTCGGGTTGAACACTGAAGCTTTCTTT.

The gene calls are TRBV19 and TRBJ1-3; D uncertain. Germline CDR1 is LNHDA and CDR2 is SQIVND (reference sequence). This CDR3 spans 14 amino acids. Trimming stripped 8 bases from V and 0 bases from J, with 11 bases between. The CDR3 reads CASAPGSSGNTIYF. In DNA form, the CDR3 reads TGTGCCAGTGCCCCAGGCAGCTCTGGAAACACCATATATTTT.

The V call is TRBV19, the J call TRBJ2-7; 8 nucleotides match TRBD2. J gave up 4 bases and V 5 bases, and 10 bases lay outside the gene matches. The CDR3 loop spans 15 amino acids. The germline V gene encodes CDR1 LNHDA and CDR2 SQIVND (reference sequence). CDR3: CASSRREGLSYEQYF. The CDR3 DNA follows: TGTGCCAGTAGTCGTCGGGAGGGCCTCTCTTACGAGCAGTACTTC.

This clone was picked up one time. The rearrangement links TRBV28 to TRBJ2-7; D is possibly TRBD1 (6 bases). Germline CDR1 MDHEN, CDR2 SYDVKM. Trimming removed 6 bases at V and 1 base at J, with 10 bases between. CDR3 size: 13 residues. CDR3 in DNA: TGTGCCAGCAGACTCGGACAGTCCTACGAGCAGTACTTC. This translates into CASRLGQSYEQYF.

The chain is built from TRBV9 and TRBJ2-4; 7 nucleotides align to TRBD1. The CDR3 contains 21 residues. The junction had 18 bases not matched to a gene; V was cut back by 0 bases and J by 0 bases. Germline V gene lookup returns CDR1 SGDLS and CDR2 YYNGEE. DNA for the CDR3: TGTGCCAGCAGCGTAGAACCCACACCGGGACAGCTAATACTAGCCAAAAACATTCAGTACTTC. Its translation is CASSVEPTPGQLILAKNIQYF. The variable domain in full, with the rest retrieved from reference TRBV9 and TRBJ2-4, is DSGVTQTPKHLITATGQRVTLRCSPRSGDLSVYWYQQSLDQGLQFLIQYYNGEERAKGNILERFSAQQFPDLHSELNLSSLELGDSALYFCASSVEPTPGQLILAKNIQYFGAGTRLSVL.